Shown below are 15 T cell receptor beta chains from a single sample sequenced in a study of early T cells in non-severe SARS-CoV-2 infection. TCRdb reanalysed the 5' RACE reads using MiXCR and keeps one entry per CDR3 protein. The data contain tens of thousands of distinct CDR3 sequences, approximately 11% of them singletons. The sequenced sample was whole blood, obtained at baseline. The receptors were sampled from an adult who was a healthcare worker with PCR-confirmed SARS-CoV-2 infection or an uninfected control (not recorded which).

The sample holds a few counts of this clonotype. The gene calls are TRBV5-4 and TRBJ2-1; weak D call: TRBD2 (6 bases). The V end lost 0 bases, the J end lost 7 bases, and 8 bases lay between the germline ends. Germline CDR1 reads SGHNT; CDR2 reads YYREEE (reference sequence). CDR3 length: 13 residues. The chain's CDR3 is CASSLVRGNEQFF. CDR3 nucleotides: TGTGCCAGCAGCTTGGTACGGGGGAATGAGCAGTTCTTC. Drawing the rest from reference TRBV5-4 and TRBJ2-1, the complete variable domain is ETGVTQSPTHLIKTRGQQVTLRCSSQSGHNTVSWYQQALGQGPQFIFQYYREEENGRGNFPPRFSGLQFPNYSSELNVNALELDDSALYLCASSLVRGNEQFFGPGTRLTVL.

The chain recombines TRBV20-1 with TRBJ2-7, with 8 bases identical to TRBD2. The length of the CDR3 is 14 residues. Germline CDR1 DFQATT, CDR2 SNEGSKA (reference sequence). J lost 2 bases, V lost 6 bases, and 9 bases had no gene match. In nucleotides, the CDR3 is TGCAGTGCGATCCCGACTAGCGCGGCCTACGAGCAGTACTTC. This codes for CSAIPTSAAYEQYF.

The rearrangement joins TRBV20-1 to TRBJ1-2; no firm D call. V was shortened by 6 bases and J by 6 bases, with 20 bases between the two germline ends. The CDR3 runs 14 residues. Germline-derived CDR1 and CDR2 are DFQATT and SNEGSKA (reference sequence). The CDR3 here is CSAVDGLRLDGYTF. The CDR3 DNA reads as TGCAGTGCCGTAGACGGGCTACGGTTGGATGGCTACACCTTC.

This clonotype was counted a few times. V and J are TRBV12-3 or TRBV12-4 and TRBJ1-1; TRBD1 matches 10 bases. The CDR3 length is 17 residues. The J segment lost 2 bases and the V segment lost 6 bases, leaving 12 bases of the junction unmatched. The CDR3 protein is CASSQPPRQGANTEAFF. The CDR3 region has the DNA TGTGCCAGCAGCCAACCTCCGCGACAGGGGGCAAACACTGAAGCTTTCTTT.

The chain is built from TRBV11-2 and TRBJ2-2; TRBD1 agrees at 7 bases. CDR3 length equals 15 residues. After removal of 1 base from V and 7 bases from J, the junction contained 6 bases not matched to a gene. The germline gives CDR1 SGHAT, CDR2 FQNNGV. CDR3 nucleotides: TGTGCCAGCAGCTTAGGGACAGGTCTCGGCGGGGAGCTGTTTTTT. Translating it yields CASSLGTGLGGELFF.

CDR3 in DNA: TGTGCCAGCTCCCTGGACAGGGTGAGCCACGAGCAGTACTTC. It yields the protein CASSLDRVSHEQYF. The genes are TRBV18 and TRBJ2-7; TRBD1 matches at 8 bases. The CDR3 extends over 14 amino acids. Losses at the gene ends were 6 bases for V and 5 bases for J; bases not matched to a gene: 9. The V gene's germline CDR1 is KGHSH and CDR2 LQKENI.

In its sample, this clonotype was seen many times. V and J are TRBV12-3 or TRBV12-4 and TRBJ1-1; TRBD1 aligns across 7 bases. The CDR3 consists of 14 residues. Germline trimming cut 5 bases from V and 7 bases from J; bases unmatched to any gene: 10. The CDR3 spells CASSLHEGAIEAFF. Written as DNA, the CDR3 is TGTGCCAGCAGTCTTCATGAGGGGGCGATTGAAGCTTTCTTT.

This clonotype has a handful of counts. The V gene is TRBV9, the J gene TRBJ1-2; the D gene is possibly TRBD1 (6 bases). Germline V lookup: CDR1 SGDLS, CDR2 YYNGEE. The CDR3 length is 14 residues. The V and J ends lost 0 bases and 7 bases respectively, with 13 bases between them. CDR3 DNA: TGTGCCAGCAGCGTAGATTCAGGGGCGCTTGGCTACACCTTC. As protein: CASSVDSGALGYTF.

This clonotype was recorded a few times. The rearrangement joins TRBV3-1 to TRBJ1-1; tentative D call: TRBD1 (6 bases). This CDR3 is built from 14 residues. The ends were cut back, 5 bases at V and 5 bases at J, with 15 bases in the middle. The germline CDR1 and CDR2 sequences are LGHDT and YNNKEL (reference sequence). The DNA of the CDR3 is TGTGCCAGCAGCACCGGAGGGGGAAGTACTGAAGCTTTCTTT. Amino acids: CASSTGGGSTEAFF.

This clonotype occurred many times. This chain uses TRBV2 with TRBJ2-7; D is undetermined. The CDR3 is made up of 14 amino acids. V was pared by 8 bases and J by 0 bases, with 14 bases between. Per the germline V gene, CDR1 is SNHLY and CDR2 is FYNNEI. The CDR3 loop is CASSPAQTSYEQYF. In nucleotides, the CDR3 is TGTGCCAGCTCGCCGGCACAAACCTCCTACGAGCAGTACTTC.

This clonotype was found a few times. The CDR3 DNA follows: TGTGCCAGCTCACCGCAGAAGGGGGGAATAGGGGCCAACGTCCTGACTTTC. It translates to CASSPQKGGIGANVLTF. This chain joins TRBV18 and TRBJ2-6; D assignment may be TRBD1 or TRBD2 (6 bases each). This CDR3 has 17 amino acids. Germline V gene data show CDR1 as KGHSH and CDR2 as LQKENI. Trimming pared 3 bases from V and 4 bases from J, leaving 16 bases between.

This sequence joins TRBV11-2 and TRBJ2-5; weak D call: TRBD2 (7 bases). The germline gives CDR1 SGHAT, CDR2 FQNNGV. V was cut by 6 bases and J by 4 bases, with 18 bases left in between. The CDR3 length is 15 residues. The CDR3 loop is CASRVASGGLETQYF. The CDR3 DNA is TGTGCCAGCAGGGTCGCGTCGGGGGGCTTAGAGACCCAGTACTTC.

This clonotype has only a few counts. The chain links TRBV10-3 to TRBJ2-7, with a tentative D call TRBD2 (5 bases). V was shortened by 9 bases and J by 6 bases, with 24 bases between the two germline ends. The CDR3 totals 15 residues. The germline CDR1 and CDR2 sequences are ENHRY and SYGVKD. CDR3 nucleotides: TGTGCCATGGAAGCGGCAGGATCAATCCGTACCGAGCAGTACTTC. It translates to CAMEAAGSIRTEQYF.

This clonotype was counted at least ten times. CDR3 region: CASSLDRGSGANVLTF. CDR3 in DNA: TGTGCCAGCAGCCTGGACAGGGGTTCTGGGGCCAACGTCCTGACTTTC. The genes are TRBV6-1 and TRBJ2-6; 9 nucleotides line up with TRBD1. The CDR3 is 16 residues long. Germline V gene sequence: CDR1 MNHNS, CDR2 SASEGT. Trimming removed 6 bases from V and 1 base from J; junction bases left unmatched: 4.

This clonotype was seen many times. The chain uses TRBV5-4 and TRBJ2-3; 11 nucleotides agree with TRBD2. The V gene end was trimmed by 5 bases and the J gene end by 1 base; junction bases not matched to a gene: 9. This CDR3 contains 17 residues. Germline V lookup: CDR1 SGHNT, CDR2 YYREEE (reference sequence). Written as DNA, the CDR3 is TGTGCCAGCAGTCCCCCCATGACTAGCGGGGGCACAGATACGCAGTATTTT. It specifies CASSPPMTSGGTDTQYF.